This note documents a single T cell receptor beta chain sequence. Symptom resolution, clearance, or two negative PCRs marked the recovered donors of Cohort 3. Authors' processing steps: Reference gene primer amplification gave estimated nucleated cell counts. Here immunoSEQ multiplex PCR was the method, and the copy in TCRdb shows in-frame clones only, minus some. V, J and clone size reflect that table, while D and trimming were determined from the DNA. The sample yields roughly 330,000 clones, roughly nine tenths seen once. Germline CDR1 is MNHEY and CDR2 is SMNVEV (reference sequence). CDR3 size: 14 residues. The trim removed 8 bases at V and 10 bases at J, leaving 10 bases unmatched. The data belong to a study of blood T cell repertoires in COVID-19.

The sequence came from a woman aged 25 to 39 who had recovered from COVID-19. The V gene is TRBV27, the J gene TRBJ2-1; 11 nucleotides line up with TRBD2. Specimen: PBMCs or T cells enriched from blood (not recorded which). The CDR3 coding sequence is TGTGCCAGCCGTGGTAGCGGGGGGGCCAACGAGCAGTTCTTC. It specifies CASRGSGGANEQFF.